This T cell receptor beta chain emerged from a study of cytomegalovirus exposure and HLA in healthy donors. Findings of the study overall: A few CMV-associated chains proved CMV antigen-specific in vitro.

Remarks on this clone: The antigen remains unidentified.

Clones were read by immunoSEQ multiplex PCR, and TCRdb kept only the in-frame ones, dropping some. This sample carries some 220,000 clones, 75% to 95% of them seen once, and the ten largest clones take 1% to 1.2%. The receptor comes from a woman under 30 in good health and CMV-seronegative. Specimen: PBMCs.

The CDR3 sequence is CASSLQGGSGYTF. The CDR3 DNA is TGTGCCAGCAGCTTGCAGGGAGGGTCTGGCTACACCTTC. The chain uses TRBV7-9 and TRBJ1-2; D is perhaps TRBD1 (5 bases). CDR1 is SEHNR, CDR2 FQNEAQ, per germline (reference sequence). With 3 bases removed from V and 7 bases from J, the gap between germline ends came to 12 bases. CDR3 length: 13 residues.